These 7 T cell receptor beta chains were all obtained from the same sample, sequenced in a study of T cells in Graves' hyperthyroidism and ophthalmopathy. Regions amplified from RNA transcripts were the TCR beta CDR3 regions. An initial round of RT-PCR targeting the TCR CDR3 relied on the HTBI primer set. MiXCR was run by TCRdb on the multiplex PCR reads, yielding one entry per CDR3 protein. The sample includes about 480,000 distinct CDR3 sequences, approximately 14% of them seen just once. Sequencing was carried out using blood. All receptors come from a woman aged 18 to 35 with Graves' hyperthyroidism.

This chain uses TRBV20-1 with TRBJ2-3; 12 bases map to TRBD2. V trimming: 6 bases; J trimming: 7 bases; junction bases outside the gene matches: 8. In germline, CDR1 is DFQATT, CDR2 SNEGSKA (reference sequence). The CDR3 is made up of 14 amino acids. The CDR3 DNA reads TGCAGTGCCCTGACTAGCGGGAGATGGAATACGCAGTATTTT. Encoded protein: CSALTSGRWNTQYF.

CDR3 sequence reads: CATSEAGPLDSYNEQFF. Written as DNA, the CDR3 is TGTGCCACCAGTGAGGCCGGGCCTTTAGACTCCTACAATGAGCAGTTCTTC. The chain links TRBV24-1 to TRBJ2-1; D not certain. Germline CDR1 is KGHDR and CDR2 is SFDVKD. This CDR3 has 17 residues. The V end lost 4 bases, the J end lost 0 bases, and 15 bases lay between the germline ends.

The table lists this clonotype with many counts. The chain joins TRBV11-2 to TRBJ1-1; tentative D call: TRBD1 (6 bases). Per germline, CDR1 SGHAT and CDR2 FQNNGV. Between the trimmed V and J ends, which lost 3 bases and 0 bases, there was a span of 11 bases. This CDR3 has 15 residues. This CDR3 reads CASSFGQLMNTEAFF. The CDR3 DNA sequence: TGTGCCAGCAGCTTTGGACAGTTAATGAACACTGAAGCTTTCTTT.

This clonotype was observed at least ten times. This rearrangement joins TRBV20-1 to TRBJ1-1, with a tentative D call TRBD1 (5 bases). Trimming left V 5 bases short and J 3 bases short, with 10 bases between. Germline V gene data show CDR1 as DFQATT and CDR2 as SNEGSKA (reference sequence). This CDR3 is built from 12 residues. The chain's CDR3 is CSAGDVYTEAFF. The CDR3 nucleotides are TGCAGTGCTGGGGACGTTTACACTGAAGCTTTCTTT.

This clonotype has ten or more counts. The chain has TRBV29-1 and TRBJ1-2; D might be TRBD1 (5 bases). The ends were cut back, 0 bases at V and 3 bases at J, with 14 bases in the middle. There are 15 residues in the CDR3. CDR1 is SQVTM and CDR2 is ANQGSEA in the germline V gene. The CDR3: CSVEDLGGRHYGYTF. In DNA form, the CDR3 reads TGCAGCGTTGAAGATCTTGGGGGGAGGCACTATGGCTACACCTTC.

This clonotype was seen many times. The rearrangement uses TRBV28 and TRBJ2-7; TRBD1 agrees at 8 bases. After removal of 8 bases from V and 3 bases from J, the junction contained 9 bases not matched to a gene. The CDR3 runs to 14 residues. The germline CDR1 and CDR2 sequences are MDHEN and SYDVKM. The CDR3 loop is CASRQGTVSYEQYF. The CDR3 DNA follows: TGTGCCAGCCGACAGGGGACAGTGAGCTACGAGCAGTACTTC.

This clonotype was found a few times. The chain carries TRBV7-4 and TRBJ1-5; D unclear. Trimming removed 5 bases from V and 2 bases from J, with 13 bases in between. The CDR3 contains 15 residues. Germline V lookup: CDR1 SGHVT, CDR2 SQSDAQ. The CDR3 nucleotides are TGTGCCAGCAGCCCCCAGGTCCGCGGCAATCAGCCCCAGCATTTT. Translation: CASSPQVRGNQPQHF. The whole variable domain, remainder taken from reference TRBV7-4 and TRBJ1-5, is GAGVSQSPRYKVAKRGRDVALRCDSISGHVTLYWYRQTLGQGSEVLTYSQSDAQRDKSGRPSGRFSAERPERSVSTLKIQRTEQGDSAVYLCASSPQVRGNQPQHFGDGTRLSIL.